This T cell receptor beta chain was identified in a study of cytomegalovirus exposure and HLA in healthy donors. Study outcomes and limitations: When analyzed later, a missense DCLRE1C variant was found to be linked to TCR beta V- and J-gene trimming.

PCR employed 60 Vbeta and 13 Jbeta primers. Produced via immunoSEQ multiplex PCR; TCRdb's table is partial and in-frame only. The repertoire holds a few hundred thousand clones, 77% seen once, with roughly 2.5% in the top ten. Of note for this clone: The antigen is not known.

Germline V gene sequence: CDR1 MNHEY, CDR2 SMNVEV (reference sequence). This CDR3 has 13 residues. V lost 5 bases to trimming and J lost 1 base, with 8 bases between them. This sequence originates from a woman aged 60 to 75 in good health and CMV-seropositive. The rearrangement joins TRBV27 to TRBJ1-2; D is unclear. The sequenced sample consisted of PBMCs. The CDR3 reads CASSAQDNYGYTF. The CDR3 region has the DNA TGTGCCAGCAGTGCTCAGGATAACTATGGCTACACCTTC.